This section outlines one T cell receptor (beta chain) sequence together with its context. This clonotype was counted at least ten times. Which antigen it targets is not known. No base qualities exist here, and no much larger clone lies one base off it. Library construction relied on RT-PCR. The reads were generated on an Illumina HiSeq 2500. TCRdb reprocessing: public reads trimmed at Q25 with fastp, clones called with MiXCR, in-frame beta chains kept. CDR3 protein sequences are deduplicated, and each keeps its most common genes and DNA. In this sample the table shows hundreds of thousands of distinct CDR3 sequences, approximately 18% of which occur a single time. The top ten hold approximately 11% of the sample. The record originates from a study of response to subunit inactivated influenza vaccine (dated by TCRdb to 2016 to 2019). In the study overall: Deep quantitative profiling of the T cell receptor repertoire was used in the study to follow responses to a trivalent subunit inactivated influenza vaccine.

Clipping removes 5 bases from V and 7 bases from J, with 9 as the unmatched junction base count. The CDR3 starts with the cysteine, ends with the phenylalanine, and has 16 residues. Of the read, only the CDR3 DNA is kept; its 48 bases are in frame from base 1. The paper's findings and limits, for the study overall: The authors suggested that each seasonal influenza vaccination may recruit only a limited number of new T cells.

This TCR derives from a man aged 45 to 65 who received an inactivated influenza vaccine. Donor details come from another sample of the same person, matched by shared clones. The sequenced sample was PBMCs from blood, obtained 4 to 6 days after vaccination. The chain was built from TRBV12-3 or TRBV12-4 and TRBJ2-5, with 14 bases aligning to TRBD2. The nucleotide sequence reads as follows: TGTGCCAGCAGTCCACGAGGACTAGCGGGAGGTGGGACCCAGTACTTC. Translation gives CASSPRGLAGGGTQYF.